These 25 T cell receptor beta chains originate from one sample sequenced in a study of blood T cell repertoires in COVID-19. Only in-frame clones appear in the TCRdb table, and some are missing; sequencing was by immunoSEQ multiplex PCR. The profile shows tens of thousands of clones, approximately 84% of them singletons. Sequenced: peripheral blood. The receptors here all came from a man aged 65 to 79 with acute or convalescent COVID-19.

The chain links TRBV5-1 to TRBJ2-3, with 7 bases matching TRBD2. This CDR3 spans 16 amino acids. Unmatched junction bases numbered 8, after V lost 0 bases and J lost 4 bases. Germline-derived CDR1 and CDR2 are SGHRS and YFSETQ. The chain's CDR3 is CASSLGLADLSDTQYF. DNA of the CDR3: TGCGCCAGCAGCTTGGGGCTAGCGGACTTGTCAGATACGCAGTATTTT.

V usage is TRBV27 and J usage is TRBJ1-4, with a possible D match to TRBD1 (5 bases). Deletions cut 5 bases from V and 1 base from J, with 11 bases between. Germline CDR1 MNHEY, CDR2 SMNVEV (reference sequence). CDR3 size: 15 residues. The DNA for the CDR3 is TGTGCCAGCAGTCCCCACGACAGAACTAATGAAAAACTGTTTTTT. Amino acids: CASSPHDRTNEKLFF.

This rearrangement joins TRBV9 to TRBJ1-2; the D gene is possibly TRBD1 (6 bases). The CDR3 runs to 16 residues. V was shortened by 3 bases and J by 5 bases, with 20 bases between the two germline ends. The germline V gene has CDR1 SGDLS and CDR2 YYNGEE. The CDR3 coding sequence is TGTGCCAGCAGCGGGTACAGGGCCGAACGTGCGTATGGCTACACCTTC. It yields the protein CASSGYRAERAYGYTF.

The chain has TRBV6-5 and TRBJ1-1, with 7 bases lining up with TRBD1. V was clipped by 2 bases and J by 4 bases; unmatched bases: 1. The CDR3 covers 13 residues. Germline CDR1 is MNHEY and CDR2 is SVGAGI. The CDR3 here is CASSYEGATEAFF. CDR3 sequence (DNA): TGTGCCAGCAGTTACGAGGGGGCCACTGAAGCTTTCTTT.

This chain links TRBV5-4 with TRBJ2-3; 11 bases match TRBD2. Trimming at V came to 2 bases and at J to 0 bases, leaving 11 bases not matched to a gene. The CDR3 has 19 residues. In germline, CDR1 is SGHNT, CDR2 YYREEE (reference sequence). CDR3 region: CASSLGVSGRAYSTDTQYF. For the CDR3, the DNA is TGTGCCAGCAGCTTAGGAGTTAGCGGGAGGGCCTATAGCACAGATACGCAGTATTTT. The whole variable domain, filled in from reference TRBV5-4 and TRBJ2-3, reads ETGVTQSPTHLIKTRGQQVTLRCSSQSGHNTVSWYQQALGQGPQFIFQYYREEENGRGNFPPRFSGLQFPNYSSELNVNALELDDSALYLCASSLGVSGRAYSTDTQYFGPGTRLTVL.

The chain combines TRBV28 with TRBJ2-1, with a possible D match to TRBD1 (5 bases). CDR3 length: 16 amino acids. Between the trimmed V and J ends, which lost 7 bases and 5 bases, there was a span of 21 bases. Germline-derived CDR1 and CDR2 are MDHEN and SYDVKM. CDR3 amino acids: CASTLLQDKRDNEQFF. CDR3 in DNA: TGTGCCAGCACCCTCCTCCAGGACAAAAGGGACAATGAGCAGTTCTTC. The variable domain in full, completed from reference TRBV28 and TRBJ2-1, reads DVKVTQSSRYLVKRTGEKVFLECVQDMDHENMFWYRQDPGLGLRLIYFSYDVKMKEKGDIPEGYSVSREKKERFSLILESASTNQTSMYLCASTLLQDKRDNEQFFGPGTRLTVL.

This clone was recorded a few times. Written as DNA, the CDR3 is TGCGCCAGCAGCCAACCGGGACAGAGAAGGCGAGCTTTCTTT. Its translation is CASSQPGQRRRAFF. V usage is TRBV4-3 and J usage is TRBJ1-1; TRBD1 aligns across 7 bases. V lost 2 bases and J lost 10; bases outside the gene matches: 10. CDR1 is LGHNA, CDR2 YSLEER, per germline. The CDR3 is 14 amino acids.

The chain combines TRBV4-3 with TRBJ2-3; 8 bases are shared with TRBD2. The ends lost 2 bases at V and 11 bases at J; junction bases unmatched: 6. The CDR3 has 13 amino acids. Germline lookup yields CDR1 LGHNA and CDR2 YSLEER. The CDR3 protein is CASSQSPGGVQYF. The DNA for the CDR3 is TGCGCCAGCAGCCAATCCCCCGGGGGGGTGCAGTATTTT.

The CDR3 here is CASSQEEDSLQPQHF. DNA of the CDR3: TGCGCCAGCAGCCAAGAAGAGGACAGCCTTCAGCCCCAGCATTTT. V gene TRBV4-1 combines with J gene TRBJ1-5; a possible D gene is TRBD1 (6 bases). The CDR3 is 15 amino acids. The germline V and J ends were trimmed by 0 bases and 6 bases, with 12 bases remaining between them. Germline CDR1 reads MGHRA; CDR2 reads YSYEKL.

The rearrangement links TRBV5-5 to TRBJ2-2; tentatively, D is TRBD2 (7 bases). CDR3 length equals 16 residues. The ends were cut back, 6 bases at V and 4 bases at J, with 19 bases in the middle. Per germline, CDR1 SGHKS and CDR2 YYEKEE (reference sequence). CDR3 loop: CASIRGDTGSTGELFF. In DNA form, the CDR3 reads TGTGCCAGCATCCGGGGGGATACAGGGAGCACCGGGGAGCTGTTTTTT.

The rearrangement uses TRBV28 and TRBJ2-5; D unclear. The germline V gene has CDR1 MDHEN and CDR2 SYDVKM. CDR3 size: 13 residues. V dropped 7 bases and J dropped 3 bases, with 12 bases sitting between them. CDR3 sequence reads: CASTKAAEETQYF. In nucleotides, the CDR3 is TGTGCCAGCACCAAGGCGGCTGAAGAGACCCAGTACTTC.

The V call is TRBV6-5, the J call TRBJ2-4; 9 bases align to TRBD1. The V gene's germline CDR1 is MNHEY and CDR2 SVGAGI. The ends lost 8 bases at V and 4 bases at J; junction bases unmatched: 3. The length of the CDR3 is 13 residues. The CDR3 is CASRGTGKNIQYF. DNA for the CDR3: TGTGCCAGCCGCGGGACAGGGAAAAACATTCAGTACTTC.

This rearrangement joins TRBV4-3 to TRBJ1-5, with TRBD1 as a possible D gene (6 bases). The V gene lost 0 bases and the J gene lost 4 bases, with 16 bases spanning the gap. The CDR3 extends over 17 amino acids. Germline lookup yields CDR1 LGHNA and CDR2 YSLEER. The CDR3 region is CASSQDSRGGGNQPQHF. The CDR3 DNA follows: TGCGCCAGCAGCCAAGATAGTAGGGGGGGAGGGAATCAGCCCCAGCATTTT.

In its sample, this clone was seen a few times. The chain couples TRBV3-1 (or the pseudogene TRBV3-2) to TRBJ1-3; a weak D match, TRBD1 (5 bases). The CDR3 consists of 15 residues. Germline CDR1 and CDR2: LGHDT and YNNKEL (reference sequence). V shed 4 bases and J shed 1 base, with 11 bases lying between them. The CDR3 bases are TGTGCCAGCAGCCCCAGCAGGGTTTCTGGAAACACCATATATTTT. Amino acid sequence: CASSPSRVSGNTIYF.

The V gene is TRBV25-1, the J gene TRBJ1-4, with D unresolved. Trimming left V 1 base short and J 8 bases short, with 11 bases between. CDR3 length equals 14 residues. Germline V lookup: CDR1 MGHDK, CDR2 SYGVNS. The CDR3 nucleotides are TGTGCCAGCAGTGAATTATCAAGCTGGGAAAAACTGTTTTTT. Residues: CASSELSSWEKLFF.

This chain connects TRBV27 to TRBJ2-7, with D possibly TRBD2 on 6 matching bases. In germline, CDR1 is MNHEY, CDR2 SMNVEV (reference sequence). The CDR3 extends over 14 amino acids. Trimming cost V 6 bases and J 2 bases, with 14 bases left between them. Written as DNA, the CDR3 is TGTGCCAGCAGAAGTATCCAGCGGGCCTACGAGCAGTACTTC. Protein: CASRSIQRAYEQYF.

The J gene is TRBJ1-5, the V gene TRBV19, with D unclear. This CDR3 is 14 amino acids long. The V end lost 3 bases, the J end lost 4 bases, and 10 bases lay between the germline ends. CDR1 is LNHDA, CDR2 SQIVND, per germline (reference sequence). The CDR3 reads CASSIYSENQPQHF. CDR3 coding DNA: TGTGCCAGTAGTATTTATTCGGAGAATCAGCCCCAGCATTTT.

The chain combines TRBV12-3 or TRBV12-4 with TRBJ2-7; maybe TRBD1 (6 bases). V gave up 5 bases and J gave up 3 bases, with 11 bases separating them. The CDR3 totals 13 residues. The CDR3 DNA reads TGTGCCAGCAGTAGAACAGGGCTCTACGAGCAGTACTTC. It translates to CASSRTGLYEQYF.

The rearrangement joins TRBV23-1 to TRBJ2-6; D might be TRBD1 (7 bases). TRBV23-1 is recorded as an ORF, its role being uncertain. The CDR3 totals 19 residues. V lost 4 bases, J lost 0 bases, and 19 bases lay in between. The CDR3 DNA follows: TGCGCCAGCAGTCTCCCTTGCGGGACAGCTTTCTCTGGGGCCAACGTCCTGACTTTC. Translated: CASSLPCGTAFSGANVLTF.

The genes are TRBV10-2 and TRBJ2-3, with 9 bases identical to TRBD2. Germline V CDR1 and CDR2: WSHSY, SAAADI. V was clipped by 4 bases and J by 1 base; unmatched bases: 6. This CDR3 is 16 amino acids long. In DNA form, the CDR3 reads TGCGCCAGCAGTGTTCTAGCGGGGTTGCGCACAGATACGCAGTATTTT. This gives the protein CASSVLAGLRTDTQYF.

V gene TRBV11-2 combines with J gene TRBJ1-4; D might be TRBD1 (5 bases). Germline CDR1 reads SGHAT; CDR2 reads FQNNGV. Trimming took 5 bases from V and 7 from J, leaving 11 bases between them. The CDR3 is made up of 13 amino acids. CDR3 nucleotides: TGTGCCAGCAGCCCTTCAGGGATTGAAAAACTGTTTTTT. The encoded protein is CASSPSGIEKLFF.

This clone is a singleton in its sample. This rearrangement joins TRBV6-1 to TRBJ1-2, with 7 bases lining up with TRBD1. The CDR3 totals 16 residues. With V trimmed by 4 bases and J by 4 bases, 12 bases remained unmatched. From germline, CDR1 is MNHNS and CDR2 SASEGT. CDR3 nucleotide sequence: TGTGCCAGCAGTGTAGACGGGCAGGGGGTTGTCTATGGCTACACCTTC. Encoded protein: CASSVDGQGVVYGYTF.

The genes are TRBV7-2 and TRBJ2-5, with 8 bases matching TRBD2. This CDR3 is 15 amino acids long. V was clipped by 3 bases and J by 5 bases; unmatched bases: 8. The germline CDR1 and CDR2 sequences are SGHTA and FQGNSA. The CDR3 nucleotides read TGTGCCAGCAGCTTTAGCGGGGCAATTTTTGAGACCCAGTACTTC. This sequence encodes CASSFSGAIFETQYF.

V and J are TRBV6-2 or TRBV6-3 and TRBJ2-3; 9 bases align to TRBD2. V shed 0 bases and J 5 bases; nucleotides not matched to a gene: 9. The CDR3 contains 17 residues. Germline V lookup: CDR1 MNHEY, CDR2 SVGEGT. The CDR3 bases are TGTGCCAGCAGTTACTCGAGTGGCGGGGGGGCCCGAGATACGCAGTATTTT. It yields the protein CASSYSSGGGARDTQYF.

The chain carries TRBV21-1 and TRBJ1-4. TRBV21-1 is annotated as a pseudogene. This CDR3 spans 13 amino acids. CDR3 in DNA: TGTGCCAGCAGCAACGGTAAGAATGAAAAACTGTTTTTT. Translation gives CASSNGKNEKLFF.